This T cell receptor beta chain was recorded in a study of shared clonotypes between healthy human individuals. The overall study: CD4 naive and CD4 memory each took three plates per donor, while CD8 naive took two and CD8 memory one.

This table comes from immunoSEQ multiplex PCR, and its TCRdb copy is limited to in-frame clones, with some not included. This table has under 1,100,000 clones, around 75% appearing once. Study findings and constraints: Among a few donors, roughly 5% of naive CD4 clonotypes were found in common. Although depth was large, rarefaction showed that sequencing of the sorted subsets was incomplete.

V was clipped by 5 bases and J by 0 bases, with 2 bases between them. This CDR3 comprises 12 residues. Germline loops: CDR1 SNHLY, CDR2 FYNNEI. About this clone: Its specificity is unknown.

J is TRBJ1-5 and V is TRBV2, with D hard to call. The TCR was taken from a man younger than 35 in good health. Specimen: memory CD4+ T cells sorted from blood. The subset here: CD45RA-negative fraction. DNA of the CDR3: TGTGCCAGCAGTTATAGCAATCAGCCCCAGCATTTT. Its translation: CASSYSNQPQHF.